Shown below are 30 T cell receptor beta chains from a single sample sequenced in a study of blood T cell repertoires in COVID-19 (dated by TCRdb to the early 2020s). Library preparation employed the immunoSEQ multiplex PCR assay. What TCRdb holds here is the immuneACCESS table cut down to in-frame rearrangements. Part of the clones is not present; checked against another copy, under half of the missing clones reflect an unresolved V gene, and the others are unexplained. This sample has about 490,000 clones in its table, and approximately 83% of those were observed once. Of the sample, roughly 3.2% is held by the ten largest clones. Material: peripheral blood. The receptors derive from a human donor in a cohort sampled during active COVID-19.

The rearrangement joins TRBV30 to TRBJ1-1; no firm D call. The CDR3 has 16 amino acids. V dropped 2 bases and J dropped 0 bases, with 16 bases sitting between them. Germline-derived CDR1 and CDR2 are GTSNPN and SVGIG (reference sequence). Written as DNA, the CDR3 is TGTGCCTGGAGTTTACCCCGGAGCTTATTGAACACTGAAGCTTTCTTT. This translates into CAWSLPRSLLNTEAFF.

This clone was found once. The chain couples TRBV6-6 to TRBJ2-5; the D gene is possibly TRBD1 (6 bases). Germline-derived CDR1 and CDR2 are MNHNY and SVGAGI (reference sequence). The CDR3 is 15 amino acids. Trimming pared 6 bases from V and 4 bases from J, leaving 18 bases between. The CDR3 bases are TGTGCCAGCAGGCCTGACACAGGGCCGTTAGAGACCCAGTACTTC. It specifies CASRPDTGPLETQYF.

The V and J genes are TRBV15 and TRBJ2-7; 9 positions agree with TRBD1. This CDR3 has 15 residues. Germline trimming cut 3 bases from V and 5 bases from J; bases unmatched to any gene: 8. CDR1 and CDR2 (germline): LNHNV, YYDKDF (reference sequence). The CDR3 DNA sequence: TGTGCCACCAGCAGGGGGACAGGGTCTCTCCACGAGCAGTACTTC. Its translation: CATSRGTGSLHEQYF.

V and J are TRBV11-2 and TRBJ2-7; weak D call: TRBD2 (6 bases). The V end was cut by 5 bases, the J end by 1 base, with 12 bases between. The V gene's germline CDR1 is SGHAT and CDR2 FQNNGV. CDR3 length equals 14 residues. CDR3: CASSPRDFSYEQYF. CDR3 DNA: TGTGCCAGCAGCCCCAGGGACTTTTCCTACGAGCAGTACTTC.

V usage is TRBV11-3 and J usage is TRBJ2-7, with D maybe TRBD2 (6 bases). The CDR3 is 15 residues long. The germline V gene encodes CDR1 SGHNT and CDR2 YENEEA. Trimming shortened V by 1 base and J by 1 base, and 11 bases separated the two germline ends. The CDR3 is CASSLGHGTSYEQYF. Here the CDR3 DNA reads TGTGCCAGCAGCTTAGGACACGGGACTTCCTACGAGCAGTACTTC.

The rearrangement links TRBV9 to TRBJ2-2; possible D gene TRBD2, 5 bases. V was shortened by 4 bases and J by 7 bases, with 14 bases between the two germline ends. Looked up from germline, CDR1 is SGDLS and CDR2 is YYNGEE. CDR3 length: 14 amino acids. In DNA form, the CDR3 reads TGTGCCAGCAGCAATGAAGGACTGTTCGGGGAGCTGTTTTTT. It is translated as CASSNEGLFGELFF.

The chain combines TRBV6-5 with TRBJ1-4, with no clear D. Germline CDR1 MNHEY, CDR2 SVGAGI. Trimming took off 0 bases at V and 4 bases at J, with 9 bases between the two ends. This CDR3 comprises 15 residues. The chain's CDR3 is CASSYSYPVNEKLFF. DNA of the CDR3: TGTGCCAGCAGTTACTCGTACCCAGTTAATGAAAAACTGTTTTTT.

The V and J genes are TRBV5-1 and TRBJ2-3, with D possibly being TRBD2 (6 bases). The ends were cut back, 4 bases at V and 2 bases at J, with 17 bases in the middle. Germline values: CDR1 SGHRS, CDR2 YFSETQ. This CDR3 has 16 amino acids. The CDR3 DNA reads as TGCGCCAGCAGCCCCAGCCCGCGGGGCATCACAGATACGCAGTATTTT. It translates to CASSPSPRGITDTQYF.

This chain joins TRBV5-6 and TRBJ1-5; D remains unclear. The germline gives CDR1 SGHDT, CDR2 YYEEEE. V lost 0 bases to trimming and J lost 0 bases, with 7 bases between them. The CDR3 has 15 residues. The CDR3 loop is CASSLGQVSNQPQHF. The CDR3 DNA sequence: TGTGCCAGCAGCTTGGGGCAGGTTAGCAATCAGCCCCAGCATTTT.

The chain employs TRBV19 and TRBJ2-3; 12 positions match TRBD2. The germline V gene encodes CDR1 LNHDA and CDR2 SQIVND (reference sequence). The J segment lost 4 bases and the V segment lost 0 bases, leaving 8 bases of the junction unmatched. CDR3 length: 18 residues. The CDR3 protein is CASSIDGLAGGPSDTQYF. CDR3 nucleotides: TGTGCCAGTAGTATAGATGGGCTAGCGGGAGGGCCGTCAGATACGCAGTATTTT.

In its sample, this clone was seen once. The chain links TRBV7-9 to TRBJ2-5, with 9 bases matching TRBD2. From germline, CDR1 is SEHNR and CDR2 FQNEAQ (reference sequence). The CDR3 contains 16 residues. V gave up 1 base and J gave up 5 bases; unmatched junction bases: 8. CDR3 coding DNA: TGTGCCAGCAGCTTAGGAGCGGCGGGGGGGATCGAGACCCAGTACTTC. It codes for CASSLGAAGGIETQYF.

The chain recombines TRBV18 with TRBJ1-3, with 7 bases aligning to TRBD1. Germline V CDR1 and CDR2: KGHSH, LQKENI. This CDR3 spans 15 amino acids. J was trimmed by 2 bases and V by 5 bases; bases with no gene match: 6. The CDR3 spells CASSDEGAAGNTIYF. The DNA for the CDR3 is TGTGCCAGCTCAGACGAGGGGGCGGCTGGAAACACCATATATTTT. Full variable domain (missing parts from reference TRBV18 and TRBJ1-3): NAGVMQNPRHLVRRRGQEARLRCSPMKGHSHVYWYRQLPEEGLKFMVYLQKENIIDESGMPKERFSAEFPKEGPSILRIQQVVRGDSAAYFCASSDEGAAGNTIYFGEGSWLTVV.

The V and J genes are TRBV19 and TRBJ2-1; 10 bases map to TRBD2. Germline trimming cut 7 bases from V and 8 bases from J; bases unmatched to any gene: 5. Germline-derived CDR1 and CDR2 are LNHDA and SQIVND (reference sequence). The CDR3 length is 13 residues. This chain's CDR3 is CASTTSGTDEQFF. CDR3 coding DNA: TGTGCCAGTACCACTAGCGGGACGGATGAGCAGTTCTTC.

This chain connects TRBV6-5 to TRBJ2-1; D gene ambiguous. The germline V gene has CDR1 MNHEY and CDR2 SVGAGI. This CDR3 has 15 amino acids. V was shortened by 2 bases and J by 0 bases, with 8 bases between the two germline ends. The CDR3, as DNA: TGTGCCAGCAGTTACGGCGGTGACTCCTACAATGAGCAGTTCTTC. This translates into CASSYGGDSYNEQFF.

The V gene is TRBV18, the J gene TRBJ2-7; a possible D gene is TRBD1 (5 bases). Germline V CDR1 and CDR2: KGHSH, LQKENI. The CDR3 contains 15 residues. V lost 3 bases and J lost 2, with 14 bases in between. CDR3 coding DNA: TGTGCCAGCTCACCGACAGACAAACTAACCTACGAGCAGTACTTC. It translates to CASSPTDKLTYEQYF.

The gene calls are TRBV10-3 and TRBJ2-7, with 9 bases that match TRBD1. Germline trimming cut 4 bases from V and 3 bases from J; bases unmatched to any gene: 4. Germline V CDR1 and CDR2: ENHRY, SYGVKD. The CDR3 is made up of 14 amino acids. CDR3 sequence: CAISGTGGGYEQYF. CDR3 nucleotides: TGTGCCATCAGTGGAACAGGGGGCGGCTACGAGCAGTACTTC.

This clone showed up just once. The V call is TRBV19, the J call TRBJ2-3; 12 bases agree with TRBD2. V shed 8 bases, J shed 5 bases, and the junction held 2 bases outside the gene matches. Germline values: CDR1 LNHDA, CDR2 SQIVND (reference sequence). The length of the CDR3 is 13 residues. The CDR3 is CASAGLAGDTQYF. DNA for the CDR3: TGTGCCAGTGCGGGACTAGCGGGAGATACGCAGTATTTT. The full variable domain, in which reference TRBV19 and TRBJ2-3 provide the parts outside the CDR3, is DGGITQSPKYLFRKEGQNVTLSCEQNLNHDAMYWYRQDPGQGLRLIYYSQIVNDFQKGDIAEGYSVSREKKESFPLTVTSAQKNPTAFYLCASAGLAGDTQYFGPGTRLTVL.

The V call is TRBV9, the J call TRBJ2-1; 8 bases line up with TRBD2. This CDR3 spans 15 amino acids. The J segment lost 5 bases and the V segment lost 0 bases, leaving 4 bases of the junction unmatched. Germline loops: CDR1 SGDLS, CDR2 YYNGEE. The CDR3 protein is CASSVGLAGNNEQFF. DNA of the CDR3: TGTGCCAGCAGCGTAGGGCTAGCGGGTAACAATGAGCAGTTCTTC. Using reference TRBV9 and TRBJ2-1 for the parts outside the CDR3, the full variable domain is DSGVTQTPKHLITATGQRVTLRCSPRSGDLSVYWYQQSLDQGLQFLIQYYNGEERAKGNILERFSAQQFPDLHSELNLSSLELGDSALYFCASSVGLAGNNEQFFGPGTRLTVL.

The chain couples TRBV3-1 (or the pseudogene TRBV3-2) to TRBJ2-7; 8 nucleotides match TRBD2. The CDR3 has 13 residues. Trimming cost V 4 bases and J 9 bases; bases outside gene matches: 8. From germline, CDR1 is LGHDT and CDR2 YNNKEL (reference sequence). Here the CDR3 reads CASSPSGGPGQYF. CDR3 coding DNA: TGTGCCAGCAGCCCTTCGGGAGGGCCCGGGCAGTACTTC.

The chain links TRBV28 to TRBJ1-2, with 7 bases aligning to TRBD1. From germline, CDR1 is MDHEN and CDR2 SYDVKM. The CDR3 is 11 amino acids. V dropped 7 bases and J dropped 8; count of bases not matched to a gene: 4. CDR3 residues: CASTNRGGYTF. CDR3 nucleotide sequence: TGTGCCAGCACAAACAGGGGAGGCTACACCTTC.

Only one count was recorded for this clone. V usage is TRBV3-1 (or the pseudogene TRBV3-2) and J usage is TRBJ2-7, with 9 bases fitting TRBD2. V trimming: 6 bases; J trimming: 6 bases; junction bases outside the gene matches: 6. CDR1 is LGHDT, CDR2 YNNKEL, per germline (reference sequence). The CDR3 consists of 13 residues. CDR3 nucleotides: TGTGCCAGCAGTACGGGACTAGCAGGCGAGCAGTACTTC. Its translation: CASSTGLAGEQYF.

This clone was picked up one time. The rearrangement links TRBV9 to TRBJ2-5; D is possibly TRBD2 (5 bases). The CDR3 runs to 13 residues. V was shortened by 2 bases and J by 2 bases, with 7 bases between the two germline ends. CDR1 SGDLS and CDR2 YYNGEE come from the germline V gene. The CDR3 bases are TGTGCCAGCAGCGTGACTACTCAAGAGACCCAGTACTTC. Translating it yields CASSVTTQETQYF.

The rearrangement links TRBV9 to TRBJ2-7; 7 nucleotides agree with TRBD1. Germline V gives CDR1 SGDLS, CDR2 YYNGEE. With 0 bases clipped from V and 2 bases from J, the junction kept 5 bases outside the gene matches. This CDR3 has 15 amino acids. CDR3 nucleotide sequence: TGTGCCAGCAGCGTAGAGAGCGACAGGGCCTACGAGCAGTACTTC. It codes for CASSVESDRAYEQYF.

The chain carries TRBV7-9 and TRBJ2-1; TRBD2 matches 13 bases. CDR1 is SEHNR, CDR2 FQNEAQ, per germline (reference sequence). The CDR3 length is 14 residues. V was pared by 5 bases and J by 9 bases, with 4 bases of the junction left unmatched. CDR3: CASSGLAGVSEQFF. The CDR3 DNA sequence: TGTGCCAGCAGCGGACTAGCGGGAGTCAGTGAGCAGTTCTTC.

The chain uses TRBV27 and TRBJ2-1; 9 bases fit TRBD2. The CDR3 extends over 14 amino acids. Germline CDR1 and CDR2: MNHEY and SMNVEV (reference sequence). After removal of 6 bases from V and 16 bases from J, the junction contained 16 bases not matched to a gene. The CDR3, as DNA: TGTGCCAGCAGCCCCCGGGCTAGCGGGGACTCGCGATTCTTC. Its protein is CASSPRASGDSRFF.

This clone appeared many times. The same CDR3 can be traced to other DNA sequences in this sample. The gene calls are TRBV3-1 (or the pseudogene TRBV3-2) and TRBJ2-3; 14 bases map to TRBD2. The V and J ends lost 4 bases and 4 bases, in that order; junction bases with no gene match: 4. Germline values: CDR1 LGHDT, CDR2 YNNKEL (reference sequence). The CDR3 contains 16 residues. CDR3 amino acids: CASSPGLAGAADTQYF. CDR3 DNA: TGTGCCAGCAGCCCGGGACTAGCGGGAGCCGCAGATACGCAGTATTTT.

This clone was seen only once. The chain couples TRBV9 to TRBJ2-1, with D unclear. V was cut by 3 bases and J by 0 bases, with 13 bases left in between. Per germline, CDR1 SGDLS and CDR2 YYNGEE. The CDR3 sequence is 16 residues long. The CDR3: CASSELHLSSYNEQFF. In DNA form, the CDR3 reads TGTGCCAGCAGCGAGCTCCACCTTAGCTCCTACAATGAGCAGTTCTTC.

The chain joins TRBV5-1 to TRBJ1-1, with D unresolved. Trimming cost V 4 bases and J 1 base, with 17 bases left between them. The CDR3 consists of 16 residues. The V gene's germline CDR1 is SGHRS and CDR2 YFSETQ. Here the CDR3 DNA reads TGCGCCAGCAGCCGGGGTGTAGGTAGGGAGAACACTGAAGCTTTCTTT. This encodes CASSRGVGRENTEAFF.

V gene TRBV24-1 combines with J gene TRBJ2-3, with 11 bases identical to TRBD2. The V segment lost 9 bases and the J segment 4 bases; nucleotides outside the gene matches: 11. The CDR3 loop spans 16 amino acids. Germline CDR1 and CDR2: KGHDR and SFDVKD. The CDR3 region has the DNA TGTGCCACCGCCGGAGCTCCGGGACTAGCGGCAGATACGCAGTATTTT. Its translation is CATAGAPGLAADTQYF.

The chain combines TRBV5-1 with TRBJ2-2; maybe TRBD2 (5 bases). Germline CDR1 SGHRS, CDR2 YFSETQ. CDR3 length: 14 residues. The V and J ends lost 4 bases and 4 bases respectively, with 11 bases between them. CDR3 sequence reads: CASSHAGGTGELFF. The DNA of the CDR3 is TGCGCCAGCAGCCACGCGGGTGGCACCGGGGAGCTGTTTTTT.